This T cell receptor (beta chain) was documented in a study of cytomegalovirus exposure and HLA in healthy donors (dated 2017 in TCRdb). About the full investigation: An earlier analysis of roughly 630 of the donors reported about 250 Gb of sequence data and some 120 million unique TCR beta sequences from roughly 180 million T cells. Of the roughly 410 genotyped donors, 75% to 85% were placed in the genetic ancestry cluster associated with self-reported Caucasian donors. A later genetic analysis took genome-wide SNP genotypes for about 55% of the roughly 670 donors and used that subset as a discovery cohort. Rather than using new phenotypic data, the later analysis identified candidate immune exposures from TCR beta sequences and from how often those sequences occurred across donors. To study patterns of TCR occurrence, a later analysis re-analyzed previously published TCR beta repertoires from under 750 donors and added high-resolution HLA genotyping. Roughly five DR-DQ haplotypes were treated as single units for association and clustering because of strong linkage in the cohort. All discovery cohort repertoires had been generated on a single sequencing platform. Besides the first cohort of more than 650 subjects, a separate validation cohort made up of roughly 120 different subjects was used. The study was designed to test whether signatures of past pathogen exposure could be identified by cataloging public T cell receptors. Donor age, sex, ethnicity and CMV serostatus were compiled together with the repertoire data. Across 398 genotyped donors of the cohort, an average of about 220,000 unique TCR beta nucleotide sequences per donor were sequenced, and roughly a sixth of those sequences were non-productive. To predict cytomegalovirus infection status, the study combined high-throughput TCR immunosequencing, statistical association of individual TCRs with disease status, and machine learning. Typing coverage differed by locus: A, B, C, DRB1 and DQB1 were typed in roughly 620-640 donors, DQA1 in 522, DPA1 in 606, and DPB1 in 472. An early release that covered some 640 HLA-typed donors contained about 300 gigabases of sequencing data and around 80 million unique TCR sequences. To decide whether each TCR beta V gene segment behaved as functional or pseudogenic, an earlier analysis of over 500 of the donors relied on high-throughput TCR beta sequencing. The study used immunosequencing to profile the T cell repertoires of 666 subjects and linked those repertoires to cytomegalovirus serostatus. HLA typing covered class I and class II loci at four-digit resolution. Overall study outcomes, separate from this receptor: Correlated functional status among segregating V segments might be attributable to linkage disequilibrium, but an unknown experimental factor could not be ruled out. A further reported finding was that TCR beta sequences accurately predicted the HLA-A and HLA-B alleles for most subjects in the first cohort. According to a later analysis, most CMV-associated TCR beta chains appeared to be HLA-restricted, and the HLA associations seemed to be driven largely by CMV exposure. Several of the top co-occurrence clusters appeared to be linked to parvovirus B19, influenza, CMV and Epstein-Barr virus, according to a later analysis. In both the original and validation cohorts, the classifier was reported to diagnose cytomegalovirus status with high specificity and sensitivity. In a later analysis, HLA-associated TCR beta chains showed more clonal expansion and lower generation probabilities than non-associated chains that were equally common. Because some donors lacked HLA typing at each locus, the association tests relied only on the typed subset. While some public TCRs were present in many individuals, most TCR sequences turned up only very rarely across donors. A total of 150 to 200 TCR beta chains were listed by the study as associated with cytomegalovirus. Some 16 rarely observed V segments, including chromosome 9 orphons, were excluded from the earlier analysis of several hundred of the donors because counts were too low. It was suggested by the authors that the approach could potentially be generalized to other disease states and immunological phenotypes. In a later analysis, the rate of TCR association differed among HLA loci, with DRB1 alleles having the most associated TCRs and HLA-C alleles having the fewest. In a later genetic analysis, fewer N-insertions in productive TCRs were reported among donors in an Asian-associated ancestry cluster than the roughly 700-donor mean. A later analysis associated 15,000 to 20,000 TCR beta sequences with specific HLA alleles at a false discovery rate of 0.05. A cluster of highly shared sequence variants was judged likely to represent a technical artifact of the sequencing pipeline. Three of the identified cytomegalovirus-associated TCR beta chains were confirmed in vitro to be specific for cytomegalovirus antigens. The cohort was sequenced for TCR beta chains only, and without alpha or paired-chain data the features that could be detected were limited. For the cohort, immune exposure information was limited to CMV serostatus. Presence/absence analyses assumed roughly uniform sequencing depth across donors, an assumption that may not hold. An association between a missense DCLRE1C variant and V-gene and J-gene trimming of TCR beta chains was found in a later genetic analysis and replicated in an independent cohort. In an earlier analysis of over 550 of the donors, most TCR beta V segments were observed in productive rearrangements about 90% or about 30% of the time, broadly matching IMGT annotations. When HLA alleles, especially DR and DQ, strongly co-occurred, TCR associations were difficult to assign to individual alleles.

To prepare the library, the immunoSEQ multiplex PCR assay was applied. A mixture of 60 forward primers for TCR Vbeta segments and 13 reverse primers for TCR Jbeta segments was used in the multiplex PCR. The CDR3 region of rearranged TCR beta genes was amplified from genomic DNA by a multiplex PCR assay. The Illumina HiSeq System was used to sequence the amplified TCR beta libraries as 87-base-pair reads. As for how the authors treated the data: In a later analysis, some 80 million unique TCR beta chains were counted across the approximately 640 repertoires, and roughly 11 million of these chains were shared by at least two donors. Raw reads were error-corrected and collapsed into unique sequences by a nearest-neighbor algorithm in which closely related sequences were merged to remove PCR and sequencing errors. CDR3 sequences were aligned to IMGT reference sequences to assign V, D and J gene segments. For a sequence to be retained, a match of at least six nucleotides was required to both a V gene segment and a J gene segment. A rearrangement counted as productive if the CDR3 had no stop codons and remained in frame with V and J, and every other rearrangement counted as non-productive. CDR3 was defined according to IMGT convention as the region running from the second conserved V-encoded cysteine to the conserved J-encoded phenylalanine. The earlier analysis of around 640 of the donors excluded sequences that lacked an unambiguous match to a single V gene segment. In an earlier analysis of some 590 of the donors, a V segment was called functional when productive rearrangements were above 56.7%, and segregating when the standard deviation between donors exceeded 5%. A statistical classification framework was built to diagnose cytomegalovirus status from the catalog of TCR beta chain sequences. In a later analysis, V and J genes were assigned by comparing TCR nucleotide sequences against IMGT/GENE-DB human TR gene sequences. In a later analysis, CDR3 sequences and most-parsimonious VDJ recombination scenarios were assigned using the TCRdist pipeline. In a later analysis, each TCR beta chain was defined by its CDR3 amino acid sequence together with its V-gene family, and reads lacking a unique V-gene family were excluded. In a later analysis, 450 to 600 highly shared, low-generation-probability nucleotide sequences were removed to address suspected cross-contamination and a sequencing artifact. A later analysis calculated a clonal expansion index for each public chain from normalized within-repertoire ranks of inferred template counts. In a later analysis, generation probabilities were computed using a VDJ recombination model fitted to out-of-frame rearrangements, and the results were checked against IGoR. Hypergeometric tests were used in a later analysis to score TCR-TCR, TCR-HLA and TCR-CMV co-occurrence, with a repertoire-size bias correction applied to the TCR pairs. A later analysis estimated false discovery rates by permuting HLA or CMV assignments 20 times. In a later analysis, co-occurring TCRs were grouped with DBSCAN, and TCRdist sequence similarity was added when clustering was performed within HLA-allele-positive subsets. Co-occurrence clustering excluded repertoires with fewer than 30,000 or more than 120,000 public chains, plus five with anomalous nucleotide sharing. TCRdb mirrors the immuneACCESS table, restricted to in-frame sequences. Some clones are absent from its copies; in checked studies, under half trace to an unresolved V gene, and the reason for the others is unknown. That table gives V, J and clone size, and the DNA gave D and trimming. The sample table records 150,000 to 200,000 clones; approximately 79% of these occur just once. In total, the top ten clones hold 0.69% of the sample.

The cohort comprised 670 or so healthy bone marrow donors. At the time of sampling, every cohort member was nominally healthy, though immune exposures that went unrecorded were likely present. The donor tested CMV seronegative, placing the donor among the 350 or so seronegative members of the cohort. Each donor provided a peripheral blood sample, and peripheral blood mononuclear cells were used for TCR beta sequencing. Genomic DNA extraction from the blood cell samples was performed with the Qiagen DNeasy Blood Extraction Kit. Concerning this clone itself: Its antigen is currently not known. No much larger clone exists at a distance of one base, and base qualities are not known.

Sequencing was carried out using PBMCs. This sequence was found in a woman aged 40 to 49 in good health and CMV-seronegative.

CDR3 sequence: CASSEPGRAKNEQFF. The DNA reads as follows: TGTGCCAGCAGCGAACCCGGGAGGGCCAAGAATGAGCAGTTCTTC. In this chain, TRBV6-1 is recombined with TRBJ2-1; a stretch of 8 junction bases matches TRBD2. CDR1 and CDR2 are read off the germline V gene as MNHNS and SASEGT. V and J are trimmed by 6 bases and 7 bases, and the gene matches miss 11 bases of the junction. Including the terminal cysteine and phenylalanine, the CDR3 comprises 15 residues. The read is trimmed to its CDR3 DNA, 45 bases read in frame from base 1.